The clone carrying this T cell receptor (beta chain) is a singleton in its sample. Antigen specificity is unknown. TEMRA cells were enriched by FACS, while CD8+ and CD4+ T cells were obtained through a negative isolation that was performed magnetically. The data belong to a study of CD8 T cells in Susac syndrome. Study results and limitations: Individuals included in the TCR sequencing and HLA analysis were acknowledged by the study to be relatively few in number.

RNA amounts of 0.5 to 1 ug underwent reverse transcription with random hexamers. From the immunoSEQ multiplex PCR reads, TCRdb called clonotypes with MiXCR, one entry per CDR3 protein. The sample carries under 200,000 distinct CDR3 sequences, 90% to 95% recorded once. Input material: CD8+ T cells from PBMCs. This receptor was identified in a human donor with multiple sclerosis.

CDR3: CASSPREGSLYGYTF. The CDR3 DNA follows: TGTGCCAGCAGTCCGCGTGAAGGGTCGCTTTATGGCTACACCTTC. The V and J genes are TRBV27 and TRBJ1-2; D unresolved. The CDR3 totals 15 residues. Trimming shortened V by 5 bases and J by 5 bases, and 18 bases separated the two germline ends. In germline, CDR1 is MNHEY, CDR2 SMNVEV (reference sequence).